This T cell receptor beta chain was found in a study of beta chain features in type 1 diabetes. Study-level results: Moderate yet significant TCRB CDR3 shortening was seen in Type 1 diabetes patients in all four CD4+ subsets. PCR could preferentially amplify shorter templates, alike in patients and controls. These data did not resolve whether HLA type affects TCRB rearrangement.

In all sorted populations, purity surpassed 98%. The sequenced template was cDNA made from the entire isolated RNA. Profiled with immunoSEQ multiplex PCR; TCRdb holds only in-frame clones, not every one. The data hold 300,000 to 350,000 clones, with about 13% observed a single time. A note on this clone: The antigen is undetermined.

The CDR3 is made up of 19 amino acids. Germline values: CDR1 SGHRS, CDR2 YFSETQ. Trimming cost V 4 bases and J 3 bases; bases outside gene matches: 18. The chain links TRBV5-1 to TRBJ2-4; 8 bases line up with TRBD2. Specimen: naive CD4+ T cells from blood. This clonotype originated in a woman aged 18-29 years with type 1 diabetes. CDR3 in amino acids: CASSPKGLVNPVGKNIQYF. In nucleotides, the CDR3 is TGCGCCAGCAGCCCGAAGGGACTAGTGAATCCCGTTGGCAAAAACATTCAGTACTTC.